This passage covers 12 T cell receptor beta chains from one sample sequenced in a study of identical twins. TCRdb reprocessed the 5' RACE reads via MiXCR and lists one record per CDR3 protein. The table records some 270,000 distinct CDR3 sequences, 6.5% to 9.5% of them present only once. Separately, the same data were catalogued under a study of yellow fever vaccine responses in identical twins.

Sequencing was done on a sample of CD8+ T cells sorted from blood. The receptor source for this set is a woman under 30 in good health.

This clonotype was detected ten times or more. The genes are TRBV28 and TRBJ2-7, with 7 bases aligning to TRBD1. Germline loops: CDR1 MDHEN, CDR2 SYDVKM. The CDR3 consists of 13 residues. V was clipped by 5 bases and J by 9 bases; unmatched bases: 10. The CDR3 DNA reads as TGTGCCAGCAGTCCGGGACAGCCGCACGGGCAGTACTTC. Its protein is CASSPGQPHGQYF.

This clonotype was seen ten or more times. The rearrangement links TRBV29-1 to TRBJ2-1; TRBD2 agrees at 9 bases. CDR1 and CDR2 from the germline V gene are SQVTM and ANQGSEA. Germline trimming cut 4 bases from V and 2 bases from J; bases unmatched to any gene: 3. CDR3 size: 14 residues. The CDR3 protein is CSVGAGGAYNEQFF. CDR3 in DNA: TGCAGCGTTGGAGCGGGAGGAGCCTACAATGAGCAGTTCTTC.

This clonotype was detected many times. The chain links TRBV27 to TRBJ2-7; 8 positions agree with TRBD1. V lost 5 bases, J lost 5 bases, and 11 bases stayed unmatched. This CDR3 spans 15 amino acids. Germline CDR1 and CDR2: MNHEY and SMNVEV (reference sequence). The CDR3 reads CASSPSDRVVHEQYF. CDR3 coding DNA: TGTGCCAGCAGTCCCTCGGACAGGGTAGTACACGAGCAGTACTTC.

This clonotype was counted between two and nine times. This could be a read error, since a much larger clone is one nucleotide away. V is TRBV12-3 or TRBV12-4 and J is TRBJ2-2; unclear D gene. CDR3 length equals 12 residues. Trimming removed 2 bases at V and 6 bases at J, with 4 bases between. In nucleotides, the CDR3 is TGTGCCAGCAGTTTATGGGCCGGGGAGCTGTTTTTT. Translated: CASSLWAGELFF.

The J gene is TRBJ2-2, the V gene TRBV27; D unresolved. The CDR3 runs to 16 residues. CDR1 and CDR2 (germline): MNHEY, SMNVEV (reference sequence). V shed 5 bases and J shed 2 bases, with 15 bases lying between them. The DNA for the CDR3 is TGTGCCAGCAGTCCCGGATGGGGAATAAACACCGGGGAGCTGTTTTTT. This translates into CASSPGWGINTGELFF.

In this sample, this clonotype turned up a few times. V is TRBV7-9 and J is TRBJ2-7; 7 positions agree with TRBD1. V gave up 1 base and J gave up 3 bases; unmatched junction bases: 3. The CDR3 consists of 14 residues. Germline V gene data show CDR1 as SEHNR and CDR2 as FQNEAQ (reference sequence). Written as DNA, the CDR3 is TGTGCCAGCAGCTTAGTGGACAGGATCTACGAGCAGTACTTC. Translation gives CASSLVDRIYEQYF.

The V call is TRBV4-2, the J call TRBJ2-6; the match to TRBD2 covers 9 bases. The CDR3 sequence is 17 residues long. Germline CDR1 and CDR2: LGHNA and YNFKEQ. Trimming cost V 1 base and J 8 bases; bases outside gene matches: 9. CDR3 coding DNA: TGTGCCAGCAGCCAAGCGGATGGCGGGGGGGCGACCAACGTCCTGACTTTC. Translated, it gives CASSQADGGGATNVLTF.

Regarding this clonotype: A much larger clone lies a single base off, so this may be a read error. V usage is TRBV5-1 and J usage is TRBJ2-1; 10 bases align to TRBD1. With V trimmed by 4 bases and J by 8 bases, 9 bases remained unmatched. CDR1 is SGHRS and CDR2 is YFSETQ in the germline V gene. The length of the CDR3 is 15 residues. The CDR3, as DNA: TGCGCCAGCAGCCTCGACAGGGGGCGATACCATGAGCAGTTCTTC. Translating gives CASSLDRGRYHEQFF.

J is TRBJ2-5 and V is TRBV6-5; D not certain. This CDR3 is 13 amino acids long. The germline gives CDR1 MNHEY, CDR2 SVGAGI. V lost 3 bases, J lost 2 bases, and 7 bases lay in between. The CDR3 spells CASSYLEQETQYF. DNA of the CDR3: TGTGCCAGCAGTTATTTGGAACAAGAGACCCAGTACTTC.

This clonotype was counted a few times. This chain connects TRBV28 to TRBJ2-7; TRBD1 aligns across 9 bases. The junction had 5 bases not matched to a gene; V was cut back by 4 bases and J by 1 base. CDR1 and CDR2 from the germline V gene are MDHEN and SYDVKM. CDR3 length: 15 residues. CDR3 DNA sequence: TGTGCCAGCAGTTCGGGACAGGGACTATCCTACGAGCAGTACTTC. It yields the protein CASSSGQGLSYEQYF.

This clonotype was observed many times. The rearrangement joins TRBV7-9 to TRBJ2-5; the D gene is possibly TRBD2 (6 bases). There are 14 residues in the CDR3. The ends were cut back, 6 bases at V and 5 bases at J, with 16 bases in the middle. Germline V gives CDR1 SEHNR, CDR2 FQNEAQ (reference sequence). CDR3 DNA sequence: TGTGCCAGCAGGCCCCCCCGGGGGTCGGAGACCCAGTACTTC. It translates to CASRPPRGSETQYF.

This clonotype was found many times. The chain couples TRBV29-1 to TRBJ2-2; D is unclear. CDR3 size: 11 residues. V was pared by 3 bases and J by 7 bases, with 6 bases between. Germline V gives CDR1 SQVTM, CDR2 ANQGSEA. The CDR3 nucleotides are TGCAGCGTTGAGTCCGGCGGGGAGCTGTTTTTT. Translating gives CSVESGGELFF.